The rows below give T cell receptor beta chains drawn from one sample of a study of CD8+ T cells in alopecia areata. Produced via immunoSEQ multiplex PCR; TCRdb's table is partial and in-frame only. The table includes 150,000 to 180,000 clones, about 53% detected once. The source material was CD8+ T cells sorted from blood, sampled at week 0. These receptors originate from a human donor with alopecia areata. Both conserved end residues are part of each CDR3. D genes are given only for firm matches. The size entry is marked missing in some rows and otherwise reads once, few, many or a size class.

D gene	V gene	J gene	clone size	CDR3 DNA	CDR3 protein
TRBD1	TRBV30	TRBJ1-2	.	TGTGCCTGGAGTATGAGACAGGGGTCTGATGGCTACACCTTC	CAWSMRQGSDGYTF
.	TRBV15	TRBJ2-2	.	TGTGCCACCAGCAGACCCGAAATGACCGGGGAGCTGTTTTTT	CATSRPEMTGELFF
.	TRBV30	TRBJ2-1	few	TGTGCCTGTAGCTTCAGTCTGCTCGATGAGCAGTTCTTC	CACSFSLLDEQFF
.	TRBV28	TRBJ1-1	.	TGTGCCAGCAGGACTGTCATCCCGAACACTGAAGCTTTCTTT	CASRTVIPNTEAFF
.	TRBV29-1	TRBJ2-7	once	TGCAGCGTTGAAGATACAAAGGGGTTGGGCTACGAGCAGTACTTC	CSVEDTKGLGYEQYF
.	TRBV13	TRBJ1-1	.	TGTGCCAGCAGCTTAGGTTCTGAAGCTTTCTTT	CASSLGSEAFF
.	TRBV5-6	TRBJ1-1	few	TGTGCCAGCAGCTTGTCCACTGAAGCTTTCTTT	CASSLSTEAFF
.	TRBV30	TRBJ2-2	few	TGTGCCTGGAGGCTAGGGCTCGGGGAGCTGTTTTTT	CAWRLGLGELFF
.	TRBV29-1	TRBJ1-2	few	TGCAGCGTTGTCGGGGGTTCTAACTATGGCTACACCTTC	CSVVGGSNYGYTF
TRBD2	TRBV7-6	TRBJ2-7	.	TGTGCCAGCAGCCCGGGGAGCGGGGGCTACGAGCAGTACTTC	CASSPGSGGYEQYF
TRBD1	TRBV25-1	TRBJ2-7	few	TGTGCCAGCAGTGAATCGATAACAGGGGCAGCCTACGAGCAGTACTTC	CASSESITGAAYEQYF
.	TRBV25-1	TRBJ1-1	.	TGTGCCAGCAGTGCCCCAGGGATGTTGGCTTTCTTT	CASSAPGMLAFF
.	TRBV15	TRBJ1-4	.	TGTGCCACCAGCGATAGTGGGGATTCGTCTAATGAAAAACTGTTTTTT	CATSDSGDSSNEKLFF
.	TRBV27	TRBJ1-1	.	TGTGCCAGCAGTTCTGTGGGGGTGGGTACTGAAGCTTTCTTT	CASSSVGVGTEAFF
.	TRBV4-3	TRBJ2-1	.	TGCGCCAGCAGCCCATTCTTAGGGAATGAGCAGTTCTTC	CASSPFLGNEQFF
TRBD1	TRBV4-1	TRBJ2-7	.	TGCGCCAGCAGAAGACAGGGTAGCGACGAGCAGTACTTC	CASRRQGSDEQYF
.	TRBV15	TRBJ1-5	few	TGTGCCACCAGCAGCGATCAGGGGAGTCAGCCCCAGCATTTT	CATSSDQGSQPQHF
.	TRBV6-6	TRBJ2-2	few	TGTGCCAGCAGTTACGCTGCAGCCGGGGAGCTGTTTTTT	CASSYAAAGELFF
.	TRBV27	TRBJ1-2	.	TGTGCCAGCAGTTTATCGAGGGGGGACGTGGTCTATGGCTACACCTTC	CASSLSRGDVVYGYTF
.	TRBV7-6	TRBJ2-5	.	TGTGCCAGCAGCTTAGCGCCGGAGACCCAGTACTTC	CASSLAPETQYF
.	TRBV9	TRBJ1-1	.	TGTGCCAGCAGCCACGGGGGCAACACTGAAGCTTTCTTT	CASSHGGNTEAFF
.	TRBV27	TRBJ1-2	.	TGTGCCAGCAGTGTTCCCGAGGGGCAGGGCTATGGCTACACCTTC	CASSVPEGQGYGYTF
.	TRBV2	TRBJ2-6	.	TGTGCCAGCTCACCCGTGGAGGGACGGCTCTCTGGGGCCAACGTCCTGACTTTC	CASSPVEGRLSGANVLTF
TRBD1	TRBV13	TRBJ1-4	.	TGTGCCAGCGGGACAGCAACTAATGAAAAACTGTTTTTT	CASGTATNEKLFF
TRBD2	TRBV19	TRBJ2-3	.	TGTGCCAGTAGTAAGGCGGGGGGGGCAGATACGCAGTATTTT	CASSKAGGADTQYF
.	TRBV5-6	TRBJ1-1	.	TGTGCCAGCAGCCGTGTGACAGATTACACTGAAGCTTTCTTT	CASSRVTDYTEAFF
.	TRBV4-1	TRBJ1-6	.	TGCGCCAGCGATGGCTCCTATAATTCACCCCTCCACTTT	CASDGSYNSPLHF
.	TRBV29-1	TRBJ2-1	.	TGCAGCGTTGTCATTTACAATGAGCAGTTCTTC	CSVVIYNEQFF
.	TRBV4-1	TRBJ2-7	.	TGCGCCAGCAGCACCGCGAGGGGTCCGTACGAGCAGTACTTC	CASSTARGPYEQYF
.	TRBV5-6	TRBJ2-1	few	TGTGCCAGCAGCTTGGTGCCCTCGTCCAGCAATGAGCAGTTCTTC	CASSLVPSSSNEQFF